Listed below are T cell receptor beta chains from one sample, sequenced in a study of metastatic and nonmetastatic thyroid tumors. Using MiXCR, TCRdb reanalyzed the PCR reads. The sample lists about 16,000 clones, about 25% occurring once. Sequencing was done on a sample of blood. The receptors originated from a male donor with papillary thyroid cancer or a benign thyroid nodule (not recorded which). Some clones in this sample may be carry-over from other donors' samples. Each CDR3 is given with its conserved first and last residue. The D gene is left open where the match is weak. The listing skips clone size in some rows; elsewhere it reads once, few, many or a size class.

TRBD2 many TRBJ2-3 TRBV6-4 CASAPSGSGGDTQYF TGTGCCAGCGCCCCGAGCGGGAGTGGCGGAGATACGCAGTATTTT
NA many TRBJ2-7 TRBV30 CAWSKGPGPAYEQYF TGTGCCTGGAGCAAGGGACCGGGCCCAGCCTACGAGCAGTACTTC
NA many TRBJ1-2 TRBV3-1 CASSQHQPGGGYTF TGTGCCAGCAGCCAACACCAACCTGGAGGTGGCTACACCTTC
TRBD1 few TRBJ2-7 TRBV14 CASSHIWDRVSYEQYF TGTGCCAGCAGCCATATTTGGGACAGGGTGTCCTACGAGCAGTACTTC
NA many TRBJ2-3 TRBV18 CASSSEGDTQYF TGTGCCAGCTCATCTGAGGGGGATACGCAGTATTTT
NA few TRBJ1-2 TRBV6-1 CASSFKFGGYTF TGTGCCAGCAGCTTTAAGTTCGGTGGCTACACCTTC
NA few TRBJ1-1 TRBV7-2 CASSQAVMNTEAFF TGTGCCAGCAGCCAGGCGGTCATGAACACTGAAGCTTTCTTT
NA many TRBJ2-1 TRBV29-1 CSVAGRGRNNEQFF TGCAGCGTTGCTGGGAGAGGACGAAACAATGAGCAGTTCTTC
NA many TRBJ1-1 TRBV7-8 CASTLRGNTEAFF TGTGCCAGCACTCTGCGGGGGAACACTGAAGCTTTCTTT
NA many TRBJ2-3 TRBV6-1 CASSEASGTDTQYF TGTGCCAGCAGTGAAGCTAGCGGCACAGATACGCAGTATTTT
TRBD1 NA TRBJ2-7 TRBV5-1 CASSLRDRALYEQYF TGCGCCAGCAGCTTGAGGGACAGGGCCCTCTACGAGCAGTACTTC
NA NA TRBJ2-7 TRBV27 CASSLRGADEQYF TGTGCCAGCAGTTTAAGAGGGGCAGACGAGCAGTACTTC